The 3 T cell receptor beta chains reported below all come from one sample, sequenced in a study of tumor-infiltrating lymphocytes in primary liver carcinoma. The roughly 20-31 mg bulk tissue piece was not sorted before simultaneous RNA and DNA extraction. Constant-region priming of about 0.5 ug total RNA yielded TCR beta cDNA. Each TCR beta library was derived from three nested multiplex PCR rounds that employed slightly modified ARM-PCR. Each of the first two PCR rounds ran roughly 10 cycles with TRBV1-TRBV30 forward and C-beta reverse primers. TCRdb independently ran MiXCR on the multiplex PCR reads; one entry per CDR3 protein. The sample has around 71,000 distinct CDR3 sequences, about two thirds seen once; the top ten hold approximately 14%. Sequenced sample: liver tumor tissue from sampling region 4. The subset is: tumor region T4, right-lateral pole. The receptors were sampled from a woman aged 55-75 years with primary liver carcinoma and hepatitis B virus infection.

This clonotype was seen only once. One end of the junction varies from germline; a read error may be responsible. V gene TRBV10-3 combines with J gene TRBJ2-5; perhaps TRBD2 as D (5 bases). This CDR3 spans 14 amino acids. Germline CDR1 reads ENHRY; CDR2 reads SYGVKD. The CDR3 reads CAISLSVKGVTQYF. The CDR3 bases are TGTGCCATCAGTCTTAGCGTGAAGGGTGTGACCCAGTACTTT.

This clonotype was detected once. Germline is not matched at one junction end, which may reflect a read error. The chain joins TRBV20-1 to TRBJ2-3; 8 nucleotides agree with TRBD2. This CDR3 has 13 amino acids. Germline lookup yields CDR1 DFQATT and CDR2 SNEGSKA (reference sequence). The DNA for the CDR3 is TGCAGTGCTAGGGTAGCGGGACCAGATATGCAGTATTTT. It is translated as CSARVAGPDMQYF.

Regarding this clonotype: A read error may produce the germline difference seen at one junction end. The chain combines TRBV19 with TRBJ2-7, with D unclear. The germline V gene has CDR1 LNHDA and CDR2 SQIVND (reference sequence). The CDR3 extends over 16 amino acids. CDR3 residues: CASSPRRGRSSYEQYF. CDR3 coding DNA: TGTGCCAGTAGTCCCCGCCGAGGCAGATCATCCTACGAGCAGTACTTT.